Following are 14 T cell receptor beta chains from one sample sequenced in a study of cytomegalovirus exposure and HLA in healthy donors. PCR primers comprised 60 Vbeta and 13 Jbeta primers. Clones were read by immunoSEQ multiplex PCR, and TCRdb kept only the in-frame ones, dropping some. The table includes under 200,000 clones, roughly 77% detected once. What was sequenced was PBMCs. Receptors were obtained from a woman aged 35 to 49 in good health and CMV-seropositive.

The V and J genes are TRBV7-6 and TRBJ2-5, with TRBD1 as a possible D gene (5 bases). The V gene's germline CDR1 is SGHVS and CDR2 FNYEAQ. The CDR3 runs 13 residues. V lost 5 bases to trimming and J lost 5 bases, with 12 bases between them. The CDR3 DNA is TGTGCCAGCAGCCGCAGGGAAAGGGAGACCCAGTACTTC. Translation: CASSRRERETQYF.

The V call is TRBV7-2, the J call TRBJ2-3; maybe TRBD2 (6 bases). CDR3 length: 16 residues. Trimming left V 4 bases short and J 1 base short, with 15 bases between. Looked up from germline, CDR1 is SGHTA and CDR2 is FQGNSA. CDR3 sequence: CASSSTLSSGTDTQYF. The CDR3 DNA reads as TGTGCCAGCAGCTCAACTCTTTCTAGCGGCACAGATACGCAGTATTTT.

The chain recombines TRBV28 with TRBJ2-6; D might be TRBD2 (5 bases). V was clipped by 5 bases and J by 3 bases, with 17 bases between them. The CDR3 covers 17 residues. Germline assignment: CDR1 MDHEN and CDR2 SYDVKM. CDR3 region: CASSPPARRLGANVLTF. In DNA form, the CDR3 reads TGTGCCAGCAGTCCTCCCGCACGGAGGCTTGGGGCCAACGTCCTGACTTTC.

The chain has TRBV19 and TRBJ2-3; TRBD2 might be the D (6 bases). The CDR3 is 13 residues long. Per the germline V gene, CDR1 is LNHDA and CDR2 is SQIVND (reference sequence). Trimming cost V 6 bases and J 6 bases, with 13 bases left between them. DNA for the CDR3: TGTGCCAGTAGCGGAGCGGGTGGGGATACGCAGTATTTT. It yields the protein CASSGAGGDTQYF.

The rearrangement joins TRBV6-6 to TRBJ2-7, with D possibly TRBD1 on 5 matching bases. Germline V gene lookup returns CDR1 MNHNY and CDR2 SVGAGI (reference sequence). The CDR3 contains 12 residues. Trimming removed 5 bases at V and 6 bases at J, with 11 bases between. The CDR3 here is CASSTTGFEQYF. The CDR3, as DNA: TGTGCCAGCAGTACAACAGGTTTCGAGCAGTACTTC.

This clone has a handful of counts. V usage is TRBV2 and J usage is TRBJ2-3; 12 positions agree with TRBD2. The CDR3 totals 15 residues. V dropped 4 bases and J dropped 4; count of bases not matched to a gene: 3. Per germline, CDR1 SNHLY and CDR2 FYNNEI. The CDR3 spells CASSVSSGGADTQYF. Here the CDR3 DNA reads TGTGCCAGCAGTGTCTCTAGCGGGGGGGCAGATACGCAGTATTTT.

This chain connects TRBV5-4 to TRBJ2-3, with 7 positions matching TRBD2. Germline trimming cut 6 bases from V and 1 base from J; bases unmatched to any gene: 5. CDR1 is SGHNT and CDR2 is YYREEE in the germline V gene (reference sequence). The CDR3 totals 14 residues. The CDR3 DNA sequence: TGTGCCAGCACCCTGGGGGGGGGCACAGATACGCAGTATTTT. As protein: CASTLGGGTDTQYF.

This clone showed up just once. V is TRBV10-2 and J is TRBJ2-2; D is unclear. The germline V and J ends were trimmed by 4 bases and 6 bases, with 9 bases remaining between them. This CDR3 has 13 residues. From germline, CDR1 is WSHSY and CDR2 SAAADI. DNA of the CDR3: TGCGCCAGCAGTGTAAGCACCCCCGGGGAGCTGTTTTTT. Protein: CASSVSTPGELFF.

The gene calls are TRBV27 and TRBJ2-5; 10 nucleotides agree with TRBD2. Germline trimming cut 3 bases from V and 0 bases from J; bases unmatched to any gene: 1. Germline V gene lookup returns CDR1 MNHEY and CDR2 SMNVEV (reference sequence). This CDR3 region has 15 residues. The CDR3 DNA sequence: TGTGCCAGCAGTTTCGGACTAGCGGACCAAGAGACCCAGTACTTC. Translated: CASSFGLADQETQYF.

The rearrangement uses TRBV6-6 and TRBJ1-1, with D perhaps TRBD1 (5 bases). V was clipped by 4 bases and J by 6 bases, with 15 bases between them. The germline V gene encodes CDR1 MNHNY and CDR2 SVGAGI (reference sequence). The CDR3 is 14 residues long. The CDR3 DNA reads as TGTGCCAGCAGTTTTGGGGGGTCTGGCGCTGAAGCTTTCTTT. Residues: CASSFGGSGAEAFF.

The CDR3 is CASSLGVQFTDTQYF. The DNA for the CDR3 is TGTGCCAGCAGCTTAGGTGTACAATTCACAGATACGCAGTATTTT. The V call is TRBV7-8, the J call TRBJ2-3; D unclear. The CDR3 consists of 15 residues. Trimming pared 1 base from V and 2 bases from J, leaving 10 bases between. Germline V gene lookup returns CDR1 SGHVS and CDR2 FQNEAQ.

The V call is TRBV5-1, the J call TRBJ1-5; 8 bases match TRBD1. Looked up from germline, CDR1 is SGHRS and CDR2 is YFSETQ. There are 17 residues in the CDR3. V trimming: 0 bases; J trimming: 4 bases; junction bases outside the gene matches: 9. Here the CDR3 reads CASSLGATTGVNQPQHF. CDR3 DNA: TGCGCCAGCAGCTTGGGTGCTACGACAGGGGTTAATCAGCCCCAGCATTTT.

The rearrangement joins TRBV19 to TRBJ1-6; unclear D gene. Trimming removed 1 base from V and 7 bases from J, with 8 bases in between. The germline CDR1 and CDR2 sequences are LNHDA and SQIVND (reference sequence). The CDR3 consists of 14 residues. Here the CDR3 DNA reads TGTGCCAGTAGTATAGTCGGAGGGAATTCACCCCTCCACTTT. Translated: CASSIVGGNSPLHF. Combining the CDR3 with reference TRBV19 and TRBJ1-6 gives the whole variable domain DGGITQSPKYLFRKEGQNVTLSCEQNLNHDAMYWYRQDPGQGLRLIYYSQIVNDFQKGDIAEGYSVSREKKESFPLTVTSAQKNPTAFYLCASSIVGGNSPLHFGNGTRLTVT.

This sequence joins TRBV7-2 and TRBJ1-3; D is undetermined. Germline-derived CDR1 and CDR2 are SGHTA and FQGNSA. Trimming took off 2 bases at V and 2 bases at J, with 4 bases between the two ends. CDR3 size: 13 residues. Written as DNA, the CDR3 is TGTGCCAGCAGCTTATCCACTGGAAACACCATATATTTT. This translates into CASSLSTGNTIYF. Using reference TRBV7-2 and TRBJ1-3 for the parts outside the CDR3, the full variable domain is GAGVSQSPSNKVTEKGKDVELRCDPISGHTALYWYRQSLGQGLEFLIYFQGNSAPDKSGLPSDRFSAERTGGSVSTLTIQRTQQEDSAVYLCASSLSTGNTIYFGEGSWLTVV.